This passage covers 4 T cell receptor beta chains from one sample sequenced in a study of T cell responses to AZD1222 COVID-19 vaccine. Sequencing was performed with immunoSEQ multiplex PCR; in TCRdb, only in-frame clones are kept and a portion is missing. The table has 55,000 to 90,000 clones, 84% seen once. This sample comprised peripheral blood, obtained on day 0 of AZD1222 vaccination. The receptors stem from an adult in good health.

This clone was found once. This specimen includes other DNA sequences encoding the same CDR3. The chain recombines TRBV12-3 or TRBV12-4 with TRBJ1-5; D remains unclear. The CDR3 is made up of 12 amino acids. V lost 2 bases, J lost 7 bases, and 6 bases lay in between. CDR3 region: CASSLLGQPQHF. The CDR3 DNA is TGTGCCAGCAGTTTATTGGGCCAGCCCCAGCATTTT.

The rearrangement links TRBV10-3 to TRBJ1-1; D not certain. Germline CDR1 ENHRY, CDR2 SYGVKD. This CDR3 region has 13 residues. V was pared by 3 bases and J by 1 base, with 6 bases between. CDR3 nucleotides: TGTGCCATCAGTGAAGGCAGGAACACTGAAGCTTTCTTT. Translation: CAISEGRNTEAFF.

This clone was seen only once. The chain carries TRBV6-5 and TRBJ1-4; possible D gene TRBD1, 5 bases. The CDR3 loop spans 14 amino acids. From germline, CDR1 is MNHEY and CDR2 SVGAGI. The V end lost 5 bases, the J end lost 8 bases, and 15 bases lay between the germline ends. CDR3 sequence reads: CASSRRWDREKLFF. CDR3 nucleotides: TGTGCCAGCAGTCGCCGTTGGGACCGAGAAAAACTGTTTTTT.

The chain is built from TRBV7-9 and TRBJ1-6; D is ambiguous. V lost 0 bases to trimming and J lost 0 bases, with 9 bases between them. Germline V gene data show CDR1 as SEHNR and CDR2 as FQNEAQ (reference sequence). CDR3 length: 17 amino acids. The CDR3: CASSLAGQTSYNSPLHF. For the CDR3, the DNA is TGTGCCAGCAGCTTAGCAGGGCAAACCTCCTATAATTCACCCCTCCACTTT.